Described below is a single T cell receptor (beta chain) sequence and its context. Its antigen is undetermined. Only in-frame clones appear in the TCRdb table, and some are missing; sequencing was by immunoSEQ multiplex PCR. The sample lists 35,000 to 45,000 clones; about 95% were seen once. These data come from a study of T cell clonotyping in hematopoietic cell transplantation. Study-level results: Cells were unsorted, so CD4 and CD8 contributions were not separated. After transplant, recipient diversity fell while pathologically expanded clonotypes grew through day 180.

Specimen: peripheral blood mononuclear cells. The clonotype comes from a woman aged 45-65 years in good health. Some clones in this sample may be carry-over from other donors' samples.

CDR3 DNA: TGTGCCAGTAAGAGCGTGAGATCCGGCGACATTGTATCTAACTATGGCTACACCTTC. Its protein product is CASKSVRSGDIVSNYGYTF. The gene calls are TRBV19 and TRBJ1-2; D remains ambiguous. There are 19 residues in the CDR3. The V end was cut by 7 bases, the J end by 0 bases, with 27 bases between. The germline gives CDR1 LNHDA, CDR2 SQIVND (reference sequence).